The present T cell receptor (beta chain) was sequenced within a study of human T cells and chemical hapten exposure (dated by TCRdb to 2020 to 2023). As for the study more broadly: For sensitization, 2% DPC in acetone was applied to a roughly 2 cm by roughly 2 cm area of upper inner arm skin. Weekly therapeutic DPC doses were additionally applied to the scalp of patients throughout the approximately 24-week study period. Patch testing was performed on the upper back with Finn chambers containing 0.01% DPC, and the patch tests were scored after 6 days according to International Contact Dermatitis Research Group standards. The mostly female patient cohort included alopecia areata with under or over 50% scalp involvement, alopecia totalis and alopecia universalis. Libraries were pooled for sequencing, and per-sample TCR yields varied mainly because of small differences in library volumes within the pool. Peripheral blood TCR repertoire changes were tracked in vivo in alopecia patients during primary and secondary sensitization to the hapten diphenylcyclopropenone (DPC). Patient blood was sampled pre-sensitization (week 0) and at 2, 6 and about 24 weeks after DPC sensitization. Approximately 28 alopecia patients gave blood for TCR sequencing at one to four time points (pre-sensitization, 2, 6 and 24 weeks). General findings and caveats noted by the study authors: Repeated subsampling changed both the strength of the expansion versus patch-test correlation and the threshold at which that correlation became significant. Expanded TCRs formed significantly more large CDR3 similarity clusters than pre-sensitization or healthy control sets, consistent with antigen-driven responses. Because all patients had alopecia, a presumed autoimmune disease, the immune response of the patients might differ from that of healthy individuals. A positive correlation was found between the number of PT1 expanded TCRs and patch test score, with significance reached at thresholds 8, 16 and 32 but not 4. No change with DPC sensitization was found in the number of TCRs above 1 in 1000 frequency, and no evidence of global repertoire structure alterations was found.

Reading the germline V gene (reference sequence) gives CDR1 SGHKS and CDR2 YYEKEE. Trimming removed 4 bases from V and 3 bases from J, leaving 10 bases between the germline ends. Spanning cysteine to phenylalanine, the CDR3 consists of 13 amino acids. The CDR3 DNA has 39 bases and is translated from base 1. Concerning this clonotype itself: The antigen it recognizes is unknown. No much larger clone is present one base from it, and per-base qualities are unavailable.

The time point label here, explained by the study, means: pre-sensitization, week 0. The intended sense of this specimen's treatment or condition label: therapeutic diphenylcyclopropenone sensitization with weekly scalp DPC. Blood at each patch-test visit was drawn before the patch test was applied. Patients were eligible if aged 18 to 70, diagnosed with alopecia and judged suitable for DPC therapy, and pregnant patients were excluded. Total RNA was extracted from unfractionated whole blood collected in Tempus Blood RNA tubes. Library preparation used RACE. TCRdb records NextSeq 500 as the sequencer. Library preparation attached unique molecular identifiers to individual cDNA molecules for quantitative, reproducible TCR counting. For every blood RNA sample, sequencing covered both the TCR alpha and TCR beta chains. The source study handled its data this way. A median of about 89,000 TCRs per sample was observed, with a range of roughly 23,224 to 700,000. The Decombinator software suite was used to annotate V, J and CDR3 in the TCR reads. Every sample was subsampled to the same number of TCRs (28,000) for the PS versus PT1 abundance plots. Expanded TCRs were defined as absent before sensitization and observed at least eight times at the 2-week time point. TCRdb reprocessing: public reads trimmed at Q25 with fastp, clones called with MiXCR, in-frame beta chains kept. Identical CDR3 proteins give one entry, which carries the most common genes and DNA. The authors' filters were not applied to this entry. The sample records 99,000 or so distinct CDR3 sequences, 9.5% to 14% of which are singletons. The top ten hold under 3.5% of the sample.

This clonotype originated in a woman aged 55-69 years with alopecia areata. Some clones in this sample may be carry-over from other donors' samples. The rearranged segments are TRBV5-5 and TRBJ1-1; the D gene remains uncertain. This sample comprised whole blood, obtained in connection with sensitization to the hapten diphenylcyclopropenone (DPC). The nucleotides read TGTGCCAGCAGCCCCCGCAGTGACACTGAAGCTTTCTTT. This yields the protein CASSPRSDTEAFF.